The entry below describes one T cell receptor beta chain. The antigen remains undetermined. Nominally healthy donors were sampled, though unrecorded immune exposures were likely. Amplification used 60 Vbeta primers and 13 Jbeta primers. The method was immunoSEQ multiplex PCR; TCRdb's version includes in-frame clones alone and lacks a portion of them. The data show under 200,000 clones, 87% seen once. The data derive from a study of cytomegalovirus exposure and HLA in healthy donors. Study results and caveats: Analysis performed later showed TCR beta chains linked to HLA being more clonally expanded than equally common others. The CMV antigen specificity of a few CMV-associated chains was confirmed through in vitro analysis.

CDR3 length equals 13 residues. Unmatched junction bases numbered 2, after V lost 4 bases and J lost 3 bases. The germline V gene has CDR1 SGHTA and CDR2 FQGNSA. The rearrangement links TRBV7-2 to TRBJ2-5; 7 nucleotides match TRBD1. The clonotype was recovered from a boy younger than 10 in good health and CMV-seronegative. Specimen: PBMCs. The chain's CDR3 is CASSWTGKETQYF. Written as DNA, the CDR3 is TGTGCCAGCAGCTGGACAGGAAAAGAGACCCAGTACTTC.